This T cell receptor beta chain was sequenced in a study of blood T cell repertoires in COVID-19 (dated by TCRdb to the early 2020s). About the study as a whole: Samples covering the acute and convalescent phases of COVID-19 were provided by collaborators in the United States, Italy and Spain. The prospective study material was composed of cDNA or gDNA derived from T cells, B-cell-depleted T cells, or PBMCs. The dataset comprised deeply sampled blood TCRbeta repertoires from subjects exposed to, actively infected with, or recovered from COVID-19. The repertoires were released in a freely available public database meant as a resource for research on the immune response to SARS-CoV-2. The samples were drawn from two sources: the first 160 participants of the ongoing ImmuneRACE study, and 1,000 to 1,500 subjects contributed by 6 global collaborators. Nearly every sample came with metadata listing a de-identified subject ID, COVID-19 status, age in years and sex. Where HLA class I and class II types were available, the types were taken from metadata supplied by the sample provider, not from assay-based typing. Findings and caveats that apply to the study as a whole: The amount of clinical and demographic metadata varied by source and participant and was provided uncurated.

In the case of this clone: There is no known antigen for this receptor. Base qualities are not provided; no much larger clone lies one nucleotide away.

One collaborating source in Seattle enrolled patients during active infection and followed them longitudinally through the course of disease. The collaborating institutions used their own protocols to collect whole blood in K2EDTA tubes. For TCRbeta analysis, collaborator samples were shipped as frozen whole blood, as isolated PBMCs, or as DNA extracted from either sample type. TCRbeta CDR3 regions were amplified from genomic DNA by means of the immunoSEQ Assay, a bias-controlled multiplex PCR. In the original analysis: Within the assay, amplification of reference gene primers was used to estimate how many nucleated cells each sample contained. To quantify the absolute abundance of each unique TCRbeta CDR3 rearrangement, sequence reads were collapsed and filtered. For each sample, productive Simpson clonality was calculated as the square root of Simpson's diversity index over productive rearrangements. TCRdb carries this immuneACCESS record with in-frame sequences only. Its versions omit some clonotypes, under half of them owing to an unresolved V gene in the studies checked, with the rest unexplained. From that table come the V and J calls and clone size; the DNA was used to work out D and trimming. A total of some 270,000 clones appear in this sample, roughly 80% of them only once. Approximately 14% of the sample goes to the ten largest clones.

The cysteine opens and the phenylalanine closes a CDR3 of 15 amino acids. The only DNA kept is the CDR3, 45 bases in frame from the first base. For this chain, trimming is 3 bases at the V end and 2 bases at the J end, and the number of junction bases without a gene match is 4. From the germline V gene, CDR1 is SGHDT and CDR2 is YYEEEE. The rearrangement combines TRBV5-6 with TRBJ2-1; 8 central bases correspond to TRBD2. The receptor's source is a person aged 70 to 85 with COVID-19, enrolled during active disease. The sequenced sample consisted of peripheral blood. Read as DNA, the sequence is TGTGCCAGCAGCTCCCGGGGGGGGGCCTACAATGAGCAGTTCTTC. It encodes CASSSRGGAYNEQFF.